The TCR beta chain described here comes from a study of OX40 agonist ivuxolimab in advanced cancers. V dropped 4 bases and J dropped 2; count of bases not matched to a gene: 6. CDR3 length: 15 residues. Germline assignment: CDR1 SGHRS and CDR2 YFSETQ. Points from the study as a whole: Averaged across samples, CD8+ T cells carried more expanded clones than CD4+ did.

Libraries were prepared by immunoSEQ multiplex PCR; TCRdb keeps only in-frame clonotypes and omits some of them. This table has about 33,000 clones, roughly 89% appearing once. Note on this clone: What it binds is unknown.

This sample comprised CD4+ or CD8+ T cells sorted from blood, obtained in a trial of the OX40 agonist ivuxolimab. The origin of this receptor is an adult with an advanced solid tumor such as melanoma, head and neck, liver or kidney cancer. The chain couples TRBV5-1 to TRBJ1-5; 7 bases are a match to TRBD1. The CDR3: CASSAGTVGNQPQHF. CDR3 DNA: TGCGCCAGCAGCGCAGGGACAGTAGGCAATCAGCCCCAGCATTTT.